These T cell receptor beta chains were read from a single sample in a study of blood T cell repertoires in COVID-19. Measured with immunoSEQ multiplex PCR; TCRdb has only the in-frame clones, and not every one. Here the sample spans roughly 300,000 clones, 80% to 95% being singletons. Sequencing used PBMCs or T cells enriched from blood (not recorded which). The origin of the receptors is a woman aged 25 to 39 who had recovered from COVID-19. Each CDR3 is given with its conserved first and last residue. A D gene is named only where the DNA matches it firmly. Rows may omit the clone size; those that give it use once, few, many or a size class.

>TRBV5-1|TRBD2|TRBJ2-4|once
CASSLSSVGSGGNIQYF
TGCGCCAGCAGCTTGAGTTCCGTAGGTAGCGGGGGAAACATTCAGTACTTC
>TRBV7-8|TRBD1|TRBJ1-2|-
CASSSGTGLGYTF
TGTGCCAGCAGCTCAGGGACAGGGCTGGGCTACACCTTC
>TRBV6-5|TRBD1|TRBJ2-7|few
CASRARDRATYEQYF
TGTGCCAGCAGGGCCCGGGACAGGGCGACCTACGAGCAGTACTTC
>TRBV5-4|TRBD2|TRBJ2-7|-
CASSPSLGRAYEQYF
TGTGCCAGCAGCCCAAGTCTGGGGAGGGCCTACGAGCAGTACTTC
>TRBV18|TRBD1|TRBJ1-1|-
CASSSGIITGGNTEAFF
TGTGCCAGCTCATCCGGCATAATTACAGGGGGGAACACTGAAGCTTTCTTT
>TRBV12-3/TRBV12-4|-|TRBJ1-1|-
CASSKQGITEAFF
TGTGCCAGCAGTAAACAGGGAATCACTGAAGCTTTCTTT
>TRBV30|TRBD1|TRBJ2-5|-
CAWSRGTGEETQYF
TGTGCCTGGAGTAGAGGGACAGGGGAAGAGACCCAGTACTTC
>TRBV7-8|TRBD2|TRBJ2-7|-
CASSPSGRTYEQYF
TGTGCCAGCAGCCCTAGCGGGAGGACCTACGAGCAGTACTTC
>TRBV28|TRBD2|TRBJ2-7|-
CASSQRDYSYEQYF
TGTGCCAGCAGCCAACGGGACTACTCCTACGAGCAGTACTTC
>TRBV7-6|TRBD1|TRBJ1-3|-
CASSPQQGNSGNTIYF
TGTGCCAGCAGCCCCCAACAGGGGAACTCTGGAAACACCATATATTTT
>TRBV30|-|TRBJ2-1|once
CAWRGGDNEQFF
TGTGCCTGGAGGGGGGGAGACAATGAGCAGTTCTTC
>TRBV28|TRBD2|TRBJ2-1|-
CASRSLTGLAYNEQFF
TGTGCCAGCAGATCCTTGACGGGACTAGCTTACAATGAGCAGTTCTTC
>TRBV7-2|-|TRBJ1-6|-
CASSLDASSYNSPLHF
TGTGCCAGCAGCTTAGACGCGAGCTCCTATAATTCACCCCTCCACTTT
>TRBV27|TRBD1|TRBJ2-7|-
CASSLWPIRDRGPHEQYF
TGTGCCAGCAGTTTATGGCCGATACGGGACAGGGGGCCCCACGAGCAGTACTTC
>TRBV7-7|TRBD2|TRBJ2-2|-
CASSSGTSGITGELFF
TGTGCTAGCAGCTCCGGGACTAGCGGGATCACCGGGGAGCTGTTTTTT
>TRBV28|-|TRBJ1-2|-
CASSATGTLYGYTF
TGTGCCAGCAGTGCCACCGGGACACTCTATGGCTACACCTTC